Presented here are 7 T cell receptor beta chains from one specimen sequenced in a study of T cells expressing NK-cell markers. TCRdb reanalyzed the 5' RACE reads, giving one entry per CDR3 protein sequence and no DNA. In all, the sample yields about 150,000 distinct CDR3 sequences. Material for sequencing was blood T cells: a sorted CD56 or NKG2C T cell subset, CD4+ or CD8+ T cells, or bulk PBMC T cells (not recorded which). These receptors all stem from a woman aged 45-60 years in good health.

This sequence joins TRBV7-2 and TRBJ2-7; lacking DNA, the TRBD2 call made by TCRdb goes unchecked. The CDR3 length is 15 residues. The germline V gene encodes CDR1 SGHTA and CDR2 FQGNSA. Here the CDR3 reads CASSLFVFSALDQYF.

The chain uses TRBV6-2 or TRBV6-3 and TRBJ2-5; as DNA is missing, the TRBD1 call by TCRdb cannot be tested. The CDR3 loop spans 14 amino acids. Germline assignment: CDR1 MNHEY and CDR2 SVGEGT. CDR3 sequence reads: CASSHTGIQETQYF.

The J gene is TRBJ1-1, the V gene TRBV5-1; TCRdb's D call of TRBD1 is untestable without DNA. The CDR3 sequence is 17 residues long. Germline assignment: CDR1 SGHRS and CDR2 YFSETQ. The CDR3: CASSLNDRGGLDTEAFF.

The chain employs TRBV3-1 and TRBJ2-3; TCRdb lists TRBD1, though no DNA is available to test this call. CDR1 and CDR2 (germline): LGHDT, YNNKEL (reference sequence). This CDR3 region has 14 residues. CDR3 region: CASSLAQGFDTQYF.

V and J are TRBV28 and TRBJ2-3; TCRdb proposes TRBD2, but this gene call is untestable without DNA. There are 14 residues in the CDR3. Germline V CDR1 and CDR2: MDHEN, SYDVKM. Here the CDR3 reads CASRCGSETDTQYF. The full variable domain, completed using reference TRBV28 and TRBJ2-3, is DVKVTQSSRYLVKRTGEKVFLECVQDMDHENMFWYRQDPGLGLRLIYFSYDVKMKEKGDIPEGYSVSREKKERFSLILESASTNQTSMYLCASRCGSETDTQYFGPGTRLTVL.

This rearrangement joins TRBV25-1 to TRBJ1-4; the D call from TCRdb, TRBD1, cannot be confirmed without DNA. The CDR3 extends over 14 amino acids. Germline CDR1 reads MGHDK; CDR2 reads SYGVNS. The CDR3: CASSPGQGHEKLFF.

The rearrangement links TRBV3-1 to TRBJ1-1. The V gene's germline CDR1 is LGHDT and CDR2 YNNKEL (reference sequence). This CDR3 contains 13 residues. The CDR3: CASSDVIRNEAFF.